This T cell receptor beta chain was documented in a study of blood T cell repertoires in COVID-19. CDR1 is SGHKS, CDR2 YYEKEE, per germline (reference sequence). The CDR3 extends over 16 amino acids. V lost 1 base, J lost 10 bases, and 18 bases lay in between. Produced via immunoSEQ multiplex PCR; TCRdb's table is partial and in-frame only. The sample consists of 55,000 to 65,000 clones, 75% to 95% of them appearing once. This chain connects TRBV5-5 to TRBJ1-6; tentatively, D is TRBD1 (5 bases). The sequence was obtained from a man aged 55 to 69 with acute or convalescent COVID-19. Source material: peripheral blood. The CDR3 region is CASSLKIQGGESPLHF. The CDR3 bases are TGTGCCAGCAGCTTGAAAATCCAGGGAGGAGAGTCACCCCTCCACTTT.